This is a list of T cell receptor beta chains from one sample in a study of CD8+CD57+ T cells in acquired aplastic anemia. Via MiXCR, TCRdb re-called the reads, giving one row per CDR3 protein. The data contain around 220,000 distinct CDR3 sequences, under 50% of them singletons. The sequencing sample was made of sorted CD4+, CD8+, or CD8+CD57+ T cells (not recorded which) from PBMCs. These receptors came from a human donor with aplastic anemia. Both conserved end residues are part of each CDR3. A D gene is named only where the DNA matches it firmly. Clone size is shown for a subset of rows, as once, few, many or a class of expanded clone.

j_call v_call clone_size d_call cdr3_aa cdr3_nt
TRBJ1-4 TRBV20-1 many . CSAFQGSAGEKLFF TGCAGTGCTTTTCAGGGGTCCGCGGGGGAAAAACTGTTTTTT
TRBJ2-3 TRBV5-8 many TRBD2 CASSAGLAGDTQYF TGTGCCAGCAGCGCGGGACTAGCGGGGGATACGCAGTATTTT
TRBJ2-2 TRBV7-6 many . CASSLVSYTGELFF TGTGCCAGCAGCTTAGTTTCGTACACCGGGGAGCTGTTTTTT
TRBJ2-2 TRBV4-2 many . CASSQERNTGELFF TGTGCCAGCAGCCAAGAAAGGAACACCGGGGAGCTGTTTTTT
TRBJ1-6 TRBV10-3 . . CAIGADTAAPLHF TGTGCCATCGGCGCGGACACCGCTGCACCCCTCCACTTT
TRBJ2-3 TRBV12-3/TRBV12-4 few TRBD2 CASGTSGLTDTQYF TGTGCCAGCGGGACTAGCGGCCTCACAGATACGCAGTATTTT
TRBJ1-2 TRBV6-1 . . CASSGGGSWYDYTF TGTGCCAGCAGTGGCGGGGGGTCGTGGTATGACTACACCTTC
TRBJ2-7 TRBV5-8 many . CASRPLEDTYEQYF TGTGCCAGCAGGCCATTGGAGGATACCTACGAGCAGTACTTC
TRBJ1-2 TRBV2 few . CASTPLGGGYTF TGTGCCAGCACTCCACTCGGAGGCGGCTACACCTTC
TRBJ2-7 TRBV20-1 few . CSLGQGEGEQYF TGCAGCTTGGGGCAGGGGGAGGGCGAGCAGTACTTC
TRBJ2-1 TRBV6-5 . . CASSSISGGFNEQFF TGTGCCAGCAGTTCGATCTCCGGGGGCTTCAATGAGCAGTTCTTC
TRBJ1-2 TRBV6-1 few . CASSEAARFLYGYTF TGTGCCAGCAGTGAAGCGGCCAGGTTTCTCTATGGCTACACCTTC
TRBJ2-2 TRBV20-1 . TRBD2 CSARLAGRPGTGELFF TGCAGTGCTAGATTAGCGGGGAGGCCTGGCACCGGGGAGCTGTTTTTT
TRBJ2-5 TRBV2 . TRBD2 CASSRGGLETQYF TGTGCCAGCAGCCGGGGGGGGCTGGAGACCCAGTACTTC
TRBJ1-1 TRBV5-1 many . CASSLREHTEAFF TGCGCCAGCAGCTTAAGGGAGCACACTGAAGCTTTCTTT
TRBJ2-5 TRBV10-3 many . CAISEGGAVETQYF TGTGCCATCAGTGAGGGCGGGGCAGTCGAGACCCAGTACTTC
TRBJ2-7 TRBV7-9 . . CASSTQGTYEQYF TGTGCCAGCAGCACACAGGGTACCTACGAGCAGTACTTC
TRBJ1-6 TRBV15 . . CATSSLLQGSDSPLHF TGTGCCACCAGCAGCTTACTTCAGGGGAGTGATTCACCCCTCCACTTT